This T cell receptor beta chain was identified during a study of molecular identifiers for immune sequencing clone quantification. In TCRdb, the PCR reads were re-called with MiXCR into one record per CDR3 protein. In the table there are hundreds of thousands of distinct CDR3 sequences, 25% of which are singletons. As for this clonotype: Given a much more abundant clone one base away, this may be a read error.

CDR3 length: 14 residues. From germline, CDR1 is LGHNA and CDR2 YNFKEQ. Unmatched junction bases numbered 3, after V lost 0 bases and J lost 6 bases. Sequencing used naive CD8+ T cells from blood, with Jurkat cell RNA spiked in. Subset noted: FACS-sorted CD8+CD4-CCR7+CD45RA+ naive T cells. The clonotype was recovered from a human donor in good health. Some libraries in this study had Jurkat cell RNA spiked in. This chain connects TRBV4-2 to TRBJ2-7; the match to TRBD2 covers 9 bases. CDR3 in amino acids: CASSQEIAGAEQYF. Here the CDR3 DNA reads TGTGCCAGCAGCCAAGAAATAGCGGGGGCCGAGCAGTACTTC.